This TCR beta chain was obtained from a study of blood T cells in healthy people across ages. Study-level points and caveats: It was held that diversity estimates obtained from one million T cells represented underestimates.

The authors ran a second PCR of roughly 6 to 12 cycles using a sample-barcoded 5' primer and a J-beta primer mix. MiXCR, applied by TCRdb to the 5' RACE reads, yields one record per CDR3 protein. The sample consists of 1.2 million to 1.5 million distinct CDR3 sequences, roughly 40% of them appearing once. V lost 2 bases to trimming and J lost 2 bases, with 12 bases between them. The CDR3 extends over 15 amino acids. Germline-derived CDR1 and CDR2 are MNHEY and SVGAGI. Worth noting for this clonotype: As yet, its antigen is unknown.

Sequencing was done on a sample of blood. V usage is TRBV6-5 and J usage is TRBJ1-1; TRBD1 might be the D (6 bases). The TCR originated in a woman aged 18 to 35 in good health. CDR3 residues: CASSYDGQYNTEAFF. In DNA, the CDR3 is TGTGCCAGCAGTTACGACGGACAGTACAACACTGAAGCTTTCTTT.